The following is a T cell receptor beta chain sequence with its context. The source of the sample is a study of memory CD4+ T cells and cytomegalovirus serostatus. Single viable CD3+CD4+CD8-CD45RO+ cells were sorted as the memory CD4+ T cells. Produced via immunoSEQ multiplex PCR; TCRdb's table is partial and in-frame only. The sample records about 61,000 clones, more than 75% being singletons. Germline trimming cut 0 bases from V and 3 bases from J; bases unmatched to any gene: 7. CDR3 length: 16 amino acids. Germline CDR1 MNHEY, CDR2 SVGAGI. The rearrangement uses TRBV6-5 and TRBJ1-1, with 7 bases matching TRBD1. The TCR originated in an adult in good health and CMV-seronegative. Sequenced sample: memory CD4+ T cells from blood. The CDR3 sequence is CASSYSRTGADTEAFF. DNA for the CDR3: TGTGCCAGCAGTTACTCCAGGACAGGAGCGGACACTGAAGCTTTCTTT.